Below are 10 T cell receptor beta chains sequenced from a single sample in a study of post-analysis software for immune sequencing data (dated by TCRdb to 2015 to 2017). The investigation overall reported the following: Patients showed significantly higher frequencies than controls for roughly five TRBV segments, among them TRBV5-6, TRBV5-1 and TRBV20-1.

These receptors lack a known antigen. The method behind the library was PCR. Sequencing took place on an Illumina HiSeq 2500. Unique molecular identifiers were incorporated into TCR beta cDNA libraries to reduce PCR and sequencing biases. TCRdb took the public reads, trimmed them with fastp at Q25, ran MiXCR for clone calling and kept in-frame beta chains. Rows with one shared CDR3 protein collapse into an entry with the most common genes and DNA. The table for this sample lists more than 350,000 distinct CDR3 sequences; over 30% of them were counted only once. The ten top clones hold 7.5% to 8.5% of the sample. The material sequenced was blood. The receptors were gathered from a girl aged 2 to 9 with multiple sclerosis.

This chain links TRBV6-1 with TRBJ2-7; D ambiguous. Per the germline V gene, CDR1 is MNHNS and CDR2 is SASEGT. The V and J ends lost 1 base and 4 bases respectively, with 8 bases between them. The CDR3 is 13 amino acids. The CDR3 bases are TGTGCCAGCAGTGAAGTCTGGGAATACGAGCAGTACTTC. Encoded protein: CASSEVWEYEQYF.

Concerning this clonotype itself: Compared with germline, one end of the junction differs, possibly owing to a read error. The gene calls are TRBV6-2 or TRBV6-3 and TRBJ1-2; D gene uncertain. Germline V gene sequence: CDR1 MNHEY, CDR2 SVGEGT. CDR3 length: 14 amino acids. CDR3 nucleotides: TGTGCCAGCGTAAGCGGGGTTTACTACTACGGCTACACCTTC. Translating gives CASVSGVYYYGYTF.

DNA for the CDR3: TGCGCCAGCAGCTTGGGCCGGACACACTATGGCTACACCTTC. Its translation: CASSLGRTHYGYTF. The J gene is TRBJ1-2, the V gene TRBV5-1; TRBD1 is a possible D gene (5 bases). The CDR3 spans 14 residues. Germline assignment: CDR1 SGHRS and CDR2 YFSETQ. V was pared by 0 bases and J by 3 bases, with 9 bases between.

The V call is TRBV7-3, the J call TRBJ1-1; D perhaps matches TRBD1 (5 bases). The length of the CDR3 is 13 residues. Looked up from germline, CDR1 is SGHTA and CDR2 is FQGTGA. V gave up 6 bases and J gave up 0 bases, with 8 bases separating them. DNA for the CDR3: TGTGCCAGCAGATCGGACATGAACACTGAAGCTTTCTTT. This translates into CASRSDMNTEAFF.

V usage is TRBV12-3 or TRBV12-4 and J usage is TRBJ2-1, with TRBD2 matching 11 bases. The CDR3 runs 16 residues. V shed 7 bases and J 8 bases; nucleotides not matched to a gene: 13. The CDR3 loop reads CASTLSLAGGFDEQFF. In nucleotides, the CDR3 is TGTGCCAGCACCTTATCCCTAGCGGGAGGTTTCGATGAGCAGTTCTTC.

Regarding this clonotype: Given the absence of the conserved phenylalanine or tryptophan at the CDR3 end, a read error is likely. The chain recombines TRBV3-1 with TRBJ1-2; TRBD1 might be the D (5 bases). CDR3 length equals 15 residues. Germline V gene data show CDR1 as LGHDT and CDR2 as YNNKEL (reference sequence). V lost 3 bases, J lost 4 bases, and 15 bases lay in between. CDR3 sequence (DNA): TGTGCCAGCAGCCAGTTGGGGGGATATAGCTATGGCTACACCTGC. This codes for CASSQLGGYSYGYTC.

The chain employs TRBV7-3 and TRBJ2-2; D call uncertain. Trimming took off 5 bases at V and 4 bases at J, with 17 bases between the two ends. The CDR3 is made up of 16 amino acids. CDR1 SGHTA and CDR2 FQGTGA come from the germline V gene. The CDR3 loop is CASSIGTVRATGELFF. The DNA for the CDR3 is TGTGCCAGCAGCATTGGCACTGTTCGAGCCACCGGGGAGCTGTTTTTT.

The chain is built from TRBV5-5 and TRBJ1-5, with TRBD1 matching over 9 bases. V was clipped by 0 bases and J by 0 bases; unmatched bases: 10. This CDR3 contains 19 residues. Germline CDR1 reads SGHKS; CDR2 reads YYEKEE (reference sequence). The CDR3 nucleotides are TGTGCCAGCAGCTTGGGCCCGGGGACAGGGTGGATTAGCAATCAGCCCCAGCATTTT. Amino acid sequence: CASSLGPGTGWISNQPQHF.

This clonotype occurred a few times. The CDR3: CAISEPPTAPYFNEQYF. CDR3 DNA: TGTGCCATCAGTGAGCCCCCGACAGCCCCTTATTTTAACGAGCAGTACTTC. This chain joins TRBV10-3 and TRBJ2-7; tentative D call: TRBD1 (5 bases). The CDR3 runs 17 residues. Trimming cost V 2 bases and J 5 bases, with 22 bases left between them. CDR1 ENHRY and CDR2 SYGVKD come from the germline V gene.

Remarks on this clonotype: One junction end disagrees with the germline gene, perhaps due to a read error. This chain joins TRBV28 and TRBJ1-2; 9 bases line up with TRBD1. Germline CDR1 and CDR2: MDHEN and SYDVKM. This CDR3 has 15 amino acids. CDR3 DNA: TGTGCCAGCAGTTTATCCGGACAGGGGAACTATGGCTGCACCTTC. The encoded protein is CASSLSGQGNYGCTF.